This T cell receptor (beta chain) is drawn from a study of T cell responses to AZD1222 COVID-19 vaccine. General study findings and limits: Mostly white British, mostly female donors; authors suggested clonal diversity may be underestimated. The study sampled repertoires only after the peak T cell response. Per reports, nearly half of all spike-specific TCRs target regions that are unmutated in variants.

This CDR3 contains 16 residues. The ends were cut back, 1 base at V and 2 bases at J, with 12 bases in the middle. Germline-derived CDR1 and CDR2 are MNHNS and SASEGT. Generated by immunoSEQ multiplex PCR, the TCRdb table keeps only in-frame clones and is missing some. Counted here are some 150,000 clones, approximately 90% occurring once; the ten biggest clones make up about 3.2%. To note about this clone: The antigen is unknown.

This sequence joins TRBV6-1 and TRBJ1-3; the D is unclear. The clonotype comes from an adult who received the AZD1222 COVID-19 vaccine. Sequencing was performed on peripheral blood, taken 28 days after the second AZD1222 dose. CDR3 nucleotides: TGTGCCAGCAGTGAAGAGGGATTCGGGGCTGGAAACACCATATATTTT. Translated: CASSEEGFGAGNTIYF.